The rows below give T cell receptor beta chains drawn from one sample of a study of molecular identifiers for immune sequencing clone quantification. MiXCR was run by TCRdb on the PCR reads, yielding one entry per CDR3 protein. Of about 510,000 distinct CDR3 sequences listed, less than 30% are singletons. The specimen was naive CD8+ T cells from blood, with Jurkat cell RNA spiked in. Receptors were obtained from a human donor in good health. Some libraries in this study had Jurkat cell RNA spiked in. Each CDR3 is given with its conserved first and last residue. Fields, in order: J gene, V gene, clone size, D gene, CDR3 DNA, CDR3 protein. The D gene is left open where the match is weak. The size field is filled for only some rows; it gives once, few, many or a size class.

TRBJ2-3	TRBV27	NA	NA	TGTGCCAGCAGTTCCGGACTGAACACAGATACGCAGTATTTT	CASSSGLNTDTQYF
TRBJ2-7	TRBV6-5	few	TRBD2	TGTGCCACCCAACGGGGGGGGTTGGAGCAGTACTTC	CATQRGGLEQYF
TRBJ2-7	TRBV6-1	NA	NA	TGTGCCAGCAGTGAATCGGGAATGGGTCCATACTACGAGCAGTACTTC	CASSESGMGPYYEQYF
TRBJ2-7	TRBV7-9	NA	TRBD1	TGTGCCAGCAGCACCCGGGACAGGGATGGACCCGAGCGGTACTTC	CASSTRDRDGPERYF
TRBJ2-3	TRBV6-4	once	NA	TGTGCCAGCAGCGCGCTTGGGGGTTGTACTAGCACAGATACGCAGTATTTT	CASSALGGCTSTDTQYF
TRBJ1-1	TRBV5-1	once	NA	TGCGCCAGCAGCTTGGCGACGCTGGACACTGAAGCTTTCTTT	CASSLATLDTEAFF
TRBJ2-4	TRBV5-1	NA	TRBD1	TGCGCCAGCAGCTCAACGGTACAGGGGATTCTAGCCAAAAACATTCAGTACTTC	CASSSTVQGILAKNIQYF
TRBJ2-3	TRBV12-3/TRBV12-4	NA	NA	TGTGAGAGCAGTTTAGTCCGTCAGGATACGCAGTATTTT	CESSLVRQDTQYF
TRBJ2-5	TRBV9	NA	NA	TGTGCCAGCAGCGTAAAGGCGGGACAGCAAGAGACCCAGTACTTC	CASSVKAGQQETQYF
TRBJ2-1	TRBV20-1	few	TRBD2	TGCAGTGCTAGAGTACGCGGGGGGATTACCTACAATGAGCAGTTCTTC	CSARVRGGITYNEQFF
TRBJ2-2	TRBV4-3	many	NA	TGCGCCAGCAGCCAAGAACGGTCAGTCGACACCGGGGAGCTGTTTTTT	CASSQERSVDTGELFF
TRBJ2-7	TRBV20-1	few	TRBD1	TGCAGTGCTAGGGCTTTAGGACAGGGGCCGACCTACGAGCAGTACTTC	CSARALGQGPTYEQYF
TRBJ2-7	TRBV4-3	many	NA	TGCGCCAGCAGCCAAAACGTGGACAGAACCTACGAGCAGTACTTC	CASSQNVDRTYEQYF
TRBJ1-6	TRBV4-3	NA	NA	TGCGCCAGCAGCCAAGATGGGGGGGCCTTAAATTCACCCCTCCACTTT	CASSQDGGALNSPLHF
TRBJ2-7	TRBV5-6	once	NA	TGTGCCAGCAGCTTCGATATGCAAGGGTCCTACGAGCAGTACTTC	CASSFDMQGSYEQYF
TRBJ2-4	TRBV7-2	many	NA	TGTGCCAGCAGCTTAGTCGGGGACGGCAAAAACATTCAGTACTTC	CASSLVGDGKNIQYF
TRBJ2-3	TRBV27	NA	NA	TGTGCCAGCAGTTCGCTTCTCGGGGCGACAGATACGCAGTATTTT	CASSSLLGATDTQYF